These 18 T cell receptor beta chains came from one sample sequenced in a study of memory CD4+ T cells and cytomegalovirus serostatus. TCRdb keeps only in-frame clones here, not all; method: immunoSEQ multiplex PCR. In the table there are tens of thousands of clones, roughly three quarters of which are singletons. Single viable CD3+CD4+CD8-CD45RO+ cells were sorted as the memory CD4+ T cells. The specimen was memory CD4+ T cells from blood. The receptors were gathered from an adult in good health and CMV-seropositive.

The chain recombines TRBV5-4 with TRBJ1-5; D is unclear. This CDR3 has 14 amino acids. The germline V gene has CDR1 SGHNT and CDR2 YYREEE (reference sequence). V lost 4 bases and J 2 bases, leaving 10 bases between the germline ends. In DNA, the CDR3 is TGTGCCAGCAGCCCCCCTGAGGGCAATCAGCCCCAGCATTTT. Its translation is CASSPPEGNQPQHF. Full variable domain (missing parts from reference TRBV5-4 and TRBJ1-5): ETGVTQSPTHLIKTRGQQVTLRCSSQSGHNTVSWYQQALGQGPQFIFQYYREEENGRGNFPPRFSGLQFPNYSSELNVNALELDDSALYLCASSPPEGNQPQHFGDGTRLSIL.

The chain has TRBV28 and TRBJ2-7, with TRBD2 matching 14 bases. J gave up 7 bases and V 8 bases, and 10 bases lay outside the gene matches. The CDR3 is 15 residues long. Germline V gene sequence: CDR1 MDHEN, CDR2 SYDVKM. The CDR3 nucleotides are TGTGCCAGCTCGGGACTAGCGGGAGAAGGAATTGAGCAGTACTTC. Its protein product is CASSGLAGEGIEQYF.

The chain is built from TRBV27 and TRBJ1-6; the D is unclear. This CDR3 is 15 amino acids long. The V gene lost 7 bases and the J gene lost 7 bases, with 17 bases spanning the gap. Looked up from germline, CDR1 is MNHEY and CDR2 is SMNVEV (reference sequence). CDR3 amino acids: CASTSWTATNSPLHF. The CDR3 DNA follows: TGTGCCAGCACCTCGTGGACCGCAACAAATTCACCCCTCCACTTT.

The chain recombines TRBV4-3 with TRBJ2-3; TRBD1 matches 7 bases. Losses at the gene ends were 0 bases for V and 3 bases for J; bases not matched to a gene: 12. CDR1 is LGHNA and CDR2 is YSLEER in the germline V gene. The CDR3 is 18 residues long. CDR3 sequence: CASSQEGAGGWKTDTQYF. The CDR3 region has the DNA TGCGCCAGCAGCCAAGAGGGGGCAGGGGGTTGGAAGACAGATACGCAGTATTTT.

In this sample, this clone turned up once. The chain uses TRBV28 and TRBJ1-2; D remains unclear. Germline V gives CDR1 MDHEN, CDR2 SYDVKM. The CDR3 is made up of 14 amino acids. V was pared by 2 bases and J by 1 base, with 8 bases between. CDR3 bases: TGTGCCAGCAGTTTAAGGCACCTTAACTATGGCTACACCTTC. Amino acid sequence: CASSLRHLNYGYTF.

The rearrangement links TRBV7-3 to TRBJ1-5, with a tentative D call TRBD1 (6 bases). The V gene's germline CDR1 is SGHTA and CDR2 FQGTGA. The CDR3 consists of 15 residues. Trimming left V 0 bases short and J 6 bases short, with 12 bases between. The CDR3 coding sequence is TGTGCCAGCAGCTTAACGGCGGGGGCAGGTCAGCCCCAGCATTTT. This codes for CASSLTAGAGQPQHF.

The chain couples TRBV9 to TRBJ2-1, with 12 bases matching TRBD2. V trimming: 3 bases; J trimming: 5 bases; junction bases outside the gene matches: 15. From germline, CDR1 is SGDLS and CDR2 YYNGEE. This CDR3 contains 19 residues. The DNA of the CDR3 is TGTGCCAGCAGCGCCCTAGCGGGGGGGCCGGGTTTTGTAAACAATGAGCAGTTCTTC. This gives the protein CASSALAGGPGFVNNEQFF.

This clone was observed a handful of times. V is TRBV18 and J is TRBJ1-2, with 7 bases matching TRBD1. This CDR3 region has 16 residues. The germline V gene encodes CDR1 KGHSH and CDR2 LQKENI. Losses at the gene ends were 3 bases for V and 6 bases for J; bases not matched to a gene: 13. DNA of the CDR3: TGTGCCAGCTCACCGGACCCCGACAGGGCGAAGAATGGCTACACCTTC. Its translation: CASSPDPDRAKNGYTF.

The gene calls are TRBV27 and TRBJ2-1; 11 bases map to TRBD2. The germline V gene encodes CDR1 MNHEY and CDR2 SMNVEV (reference sequence). The CDR3 runs to 16 residues. V shed 3 bases, J shed 5 bases, and the junction held 6 bases outside the gene matches. The CDR3 loop reads CASSLRLAGNNNEQFF. The CDR3 coding sequence is TGTGCCAGCAGTTTGAGACTAGCGGGAAATAACAATGAGCAGTTCTTC.

This clone was detected only once. The CDR3 sequence: CASRAGEGELFF. The CDR3 coding sequence is TGTGCCAGCAGAGCGGGGGAGGGGGAGCTGTTTTTT. The chain is built from TRBV7-3 and TRBJ2-2; 8 nucleotides match TRBD2. This CDR3 is built from 12 residues. Germline assignment: CDR1 SGHTA and CDR2 FQGTGA. V lost 6 bases, J lost 8 bases, and 2 bases stayed unmatched.

V and J are TRBV21-1 and TRBJ1-6; the D call TRBD1 from the table was never checked on the DNA. TRBV21-1 is tagged as a pseudogene. This CDR3 is built from 15 residues. CDR3 in DNA: TGTGCCAGCAGCAAAACAGGGGGCGGTAATTCACCCCTCCACTTT. This codes for CASSKTGGGNSPLHF.

This clone was seen just once. The genes are TRBV10-1 and TRBJ2-1, with TRBD2 matching over 13 bases. The V gene end was trimmed by 4 bases and the J gene end by 14 bases; junction bases not matched to a gene: 11. The germline CDR1 and CDR2 sequences are WNHNN and SYGVQD (reference sequence). The length of the CDR3 is 15 residues. The CDR3 reads CASSARATSGRREFF. CDR3 bases: TGCGCCAGCAGTGCCCGTGCGACTAGCGGGAGGCGGGAGTTCTTC.

The rearrangement uses TRBV18 and TRBJ2-6; D perhaps matches TRBD1 (5 bases). With 3 bases removed from V and 2 bases from J, the gap between germline ends came to 11 bases. The CDR3 is 16 residues long. CDR1 is KGHSH, CDR2 LQKENI, per germline. CDR3 DNA: TGTGCCAGCTCACCTTTTCCAGGGACTGGGGCCAACGTCCTGACTTTC. It codes for CASSPFPGTGANVLTF.

This clone was detected only a few times. The chain carries TRBV4-1 and TRBJ1-2; 9 positions match TRBD1. The CDR3 has 16 residues. Per the germline V gene, CDR1 is MGHRA and CDR2 is YSYEKL. J gave up 7 bases and V 2 bases, and 11 bases lay outside the gene matches. The CDR3 DNA is TGCGCCAGCAGCCAAATACAGGGGGCATTGGGGGGTGGCTACACCTTC. Translated: CASSQIQGALGGGYTF.

The chain combines TRBV28 with TRBJ2-3; 9 nucleotides match TRBD2. The CDR3 is made up of 14 amino acids. Germline V gene data show CDR1 as MDHEN and CDR2 as SYDVKM. V dropped 7 bases and J dropped 4; count of bases not matched to a gene: 6. This CDR3 is CASKREVNADTQYF. The CDR3 DNA reads as TGTGCCAGCAAGCGGGAGGTAAACGCAGATACGCAGTATTTT.

V usage is TRBV19 and J usage is TRBJ1-6; possible D gene TRBD1, 5 bases. The germline V and J ends were trimmed by 3 bases and 6 bases, with 9 bases remaining between them. Per the germline V gene, CDR1 is LNHDA and CDR2 is SQIVND (reference sequence). The length of the CDR3 is 14 residues. As DNA, the CDR3 is TGTGCCAGTAGTATTAACCAGGGTAATTCACCCCTCCACTTT. Encoded protein: CASSINQGNSPLHF.

V and J are TRBV7-8 and TRBJ1-6; 9 nucleotides agree with TRBD1. Per germline, CDR1 SGHVS and CDR2 FQNEAQ. The CDR3 totals 16 residues. The V segment lost 1 base and the J segment 7 bases; nucleotides outside the gene matches: 5. The CDR3 region has the DNA TGTGCCAGCAGCTTAGAGGACAGGGGCACGAATTCACCCCTCCACTTT. Its protein product is CASSLEDRGTNSPLHF.

This clone turned up a few times. V gene TRBV6-4 combines with J gene TRBJ1-1; no definite D call. The CDR3 is 13 amino acids. Germline V CDR1 and CDR2: MRHNA, SNTAGT. V was pared by 6 bases and J by 4 bases, with 12 bases between. CDR3 region: CASSLSRATEAFF. The CDR3 region has the DNA TGTGCCAGCAGCCTGTCGAGGGCCACTGAAGCTTTCTTT.